Each of the 12 T cell receptor beta chains below was sequenced from the same sample in a study of T cells after yellow fever vaccination. From the 5' RACE reads, TCRdb called clonotypes with MiXCR, one entry per CDR3 protein. Counted here are about 220,000 distinct CDR3 sequences, 6% to 8% occurring once; the ten biggest clones make up more than 1%. The source was CD4+ T cells sorted from PBMCs, collected on the day of the yellow fever booster vaccination. The source of these receptors is a man younger than 45 who received the YFV17D yellow fever vaccine.

This clonotype was seen repeatedly, ten times or more. This sequence joins TRBV7-3 and TRBJ2-1; TRBD2 aligns across 10 bases. The CDR3 has 15 residues. The V and J ends lost 5 bases and 5 bases, in that order; junction bases with no gene match: 6. Looked up from germline, CDR1 is SGHTA and CDR2 is FQGTGA. Here the CDR3 reads CASSLLAGGNNEQFF. The CDR3 nucleotides are TGTGCCAGCAGCCTTTTAGCGGGAGGAAACAATGAGCAGTTCTTC.

This clonotype appeared many times. In nucleotides, the CDR3 is TGCGCCAGCATGACTAGCGGGTCCGTGGAGACCCAGTACTTC. Its translation is CASMTSGSVETQYF. The chain is built from TRBV5-1 and TRBJ2-5; TRBD2 agrees at 10 bases. The CDR3 covers 14 residues. J gave up 5 bases and V 6 bases, and 7 bases lay outside the gene matches. Germline V gene sequence: CDR1 SGHRS, CDR2 YFSETQ. The complete variable domain, with remaining parts taken from reference TRBV5-1 and TRBJ2-5, reads KAGVTQTPRYLIKTRGQQVTLSCSPISGHRSVSWYQQTPGQGLQFLFEYFSETQRNKGNFPGRFSGRQFSNSRSEMNVSTLELGDSALYLCASMTSGSVETQYFGPGTRLLVL.

This clonotype was counted at least ten times. The chain links TRBV5-6 to TRBJ2-5; the D gene is possibly TRBD2 (5 bases). CDR1 is SGHDT and CDR2 is YYEEEE in the germline V gene. This CDR3 has 12 residues. V lost 1 base and J 12 bases, leaving 13 bases between the germline ends. CDR3: CASSLSTGIEYF. DNA of the CDR3: TGTGCCAGCAGCTTGAGCACGGGAATTGAGTACTTC.

This clonotype was seen more than once but under ten times. This chain uses TRBV28 with TRBJ2-1; perhaps D is TRBD1 or TRBD2 (5 bases each). This CDR3 is built from 15 residues. Trimming stripped 4 bases from V and 5 bases from J, with 15 bases between. Looked up from germline, CDR1 is MDHEN and CDR2 is SYDVKM. CDR3 loop: CASSSPGPKNNEQFF. In DNA, the CDR3 is TGTGCCAGCAGTTCTCCGGGACCTAAGAACAATGAGCAGTTCTTC. The full variable domain, with the rest looked up from reference TRBV28 and TRBJ2-1, is DVKVTQSSRYLVKRTGEKVFLECVQDMDHENMFWYRQDPGLGLRLIYFSYDVKMKEKGDIPEGYSVSREKKERFSLILESASTNQTSMYLCASSSPGPKNNEQFFGPGTRLTVL.

This clonotype was found many times. This sequence joins TRBV30 and TRBJ2-7; the D call may be TRBD1 or TRBD2 (6 bases each). In germline, CDR1 is GTSNPN, CDR2 SVGIG (reference sequence). This CDR3 comprises 14 residues. Trimming cost V 3 bases and J 2 bases, with 14 bases left between them. The CDR3 reads CAWRTGGPTYEQYF. CDR3 DNA: TGTGCCTGGAGGACCGGGGGCCCGACCTACGAGCAGTACTTC.

V usage is TRBV7-9 and J usage is TRBJ2-1; TRBD2 agrees at 11 bases. V was clipped by 5 bases and J by 4 bases; unmatched bases: 10. The CDR3 is made up of 17 amino acids. The germline CDR1 and CDR2 sequences are SEHNR and FQNEAQ (reference sequence). The CDR3 is CASSQTGLADRYNEQFF. The CDR3, as DNA: TGTGCCAGCAGCCAGACGGGACTAGCGGACAGATACAATGAGCAGTTCTTC. Complete variable domain (other parts from reference TRBV7-9 and TRBJ2-1): DTGVSQNPRHKITKRGQNVTFRCDPISEHNRLYWYRQTLGQGPEFLTYFQNEAQLEKSRLLSDRFSAERPKGSFSTLEIQRTEQGDSAMYLCASSQTGLADRYNEQFFGPGTRLTVL.

There are many counts of this clonotype. The rearrangement joins TRBV25-1 to TRBJ2-7; D not certain. The germline V gene encodes CDR1 MGHDK and CDR2 SYGVNS. The CDR3 length is 11 residues. The V and J ends lost 8 bases and 3 bases respectively, with 8 bases between them. CDR3 sequence reads: CASGFFYEQYF. In DNA, the CDR3 is TGTGCCAGCGGGTTCTTCTACGAGCAGTACTTC.

This clonotype was seen many times. The rearrangement uses TRBV28 and TRBJ2-7, with 11 bases matching TRBD2. CDR1 is MDHEN and CDR2 is SYDVKM in the germline V gene. This CDR3 is 15 amino acids long. V dropped 4 bases and J dropped 4; count of bases not matched to a gene: 6. In DNA, the CDR3 is TGTGCCAGCAGTTCGGGACTAGCGGCAGGTTACGAGCAGTACTTC. Protein sequence: CASSSGLAAGYEQYF. Full variable domain (missing parts from reference TRBV28 and TRBJ2-7): DVKVTQSSRYLVKRTGEKVFLECVQDMDHENMFWYRQDPGLGLRLIYFSYDVKMKEKGDIPEGYSVSREKKERFSLILESASTNQTSMYLCASSSGLAAGYEQYFGPGTRLTVT.

At least ten counts were recorded for this clonotype. The chain is built from TRBV12-3 or TRBV12-4 and TRBJ2-3, with 7 bases fitting TRBD2. This CDR3 spans 14 amino acids. The V gene end was trimmed by 6 bases and the J gene end by 1 base; junction bases not matched to a gene: 4. CDR3 bases: TGTGCCAGCAGCCGGGAGGAAGGCACAGATACGCAGTATTTT. Protein sequence: CASSREEGTDTQYF.

Many counts were recorded for this clonotype. The V call is TRBV5-1, the J call TRBJ1-1; D gene uncertain. The CDR3 has 15 residues. From germline, CDR1 is SGHRS and CDR2 YFSETQ. Between the trimmed V and J ends, which lost 4 bases and 2 bases, there was a span of 15 bases. The CDR3 nucleotides read TGCGCCAGCAGCCTTGGGTCTCGCCCAAACACTGAAGCTTTCTTT. It yields the protein CASSLGSRPNTEAFF.

Ten or more counts support this clonotype. Mismatch with germline at one junction end may stem from a read error. The V gene is TRBV7-7, the J gene TRBJ2-3; D unresolved. Germline values: CDR1 SSHAT, CDR2 FNYEAQ (reference sequence). This CDR3 spans 14 amino acids. The CDR3 DNA reads TGTGCTAGCAGCTTAGGTTCTGACCCCTACACGCAGTATTTT. Translation: CASSLGSDPYTQYF.

In its sample, this clonotype was seen a few times. The chain combines TRBV20-1 with TRBJ2-3; D is ambiguous. CDR3 size: 15 residues. Per germline, CDR1 DFQATT and CDR2 SNEGSKA (reference sequence). The germline V and J ends were trimmed by 4 bases and 1 base, with 15 bases remaining between them. The CDR3 region is CSANIPLPGTDTQYF. DNA for the CDR3: TGCAGTGCTAACATACCCCTCCCTGGCACAGATACGCAGTATTTT.